This T cell receptor beta chain was sequenced during a study of breast tumors, draining lymph nodes, adjacent tissues (dated by TCRdb to 2016 to 2017). Study-wide context: TCR beta repertoires were compared across tumor, adjacent nontumor tissue and axillary lymph nodes obtained from breast cancer patients. In human breast cancer, the study set out to assess how tumor, surrounding tissue and draining lymph node repertoires relate to one another and whether T cells might be exchanged between them. General study outcomes and caveats: The similarity between tumor and nontumor tissue repertoires was significantly greater in luminal-like breast cancer than in basal-like breast cancer. The data were judged consistent with most tumor T cells deriving from the lymph node and then expanding within tumor tissue. T-cell repertoire diversity in tumors was found to be lower than in lymph nodes but higher than in nontumor tissue, and preferential V and J gene usage was observed. The conclusion that tumor T cells originate in lymph nodes was presented as consistent with a hypothesis rather than as directly demonstrated.

CDR1 and CDR2 are read off the germline V gene as KGHDR and SFDVKD. The CDR3 contains 15 residues, cysteine and phenylalanine counted. Solely the CDR3 DNA is kept, with 45 bases framed from the first base. At the junction V is shortened by 4 bases and J by 3 bases; bases outside the gene matches: 5. Data came from an Illumina HiSeq 2000. TCR beta chain libraries were generated by multiplex PCR amplification. High-throughput sequencing was used to analyze the amplified TCR beta chain products. The public reads were reprocessed in TCRdb via fastp at Q25 and MiXCR, keeping in-frame beta chains. CDR3 protein duplicates are merged, each entry listing the most common genes and DNA. This sample has approximately 230,000 distinct CDR3 sequences in its table, and around 34% of those were observed once. The ten biggest clones cover 3% to 4% of the sample. As regards this clonotype: What antigen it recognizes has not been identified. No base-level quality is on record; no much larger clone is a single base apart.

The lymph node samples were taken from the axillary draining lymph nodes of breast cancer patients. The sample comprised axillary lymph node tissue. The source of this sequence is a female donor with breast cancer. Some clones in this sample may be carry-over from other donors' samples. This chain joins TRBV24-1 to TRBJ1-5; TRBD1 fits 7 bases in the junction. The CDR3 is CATSEYRGHNQPQHF. The sequence in DNA is TGTGCCACCAGTGAGTACAGGGGACACAATCAGCCCCAGCATTTT.